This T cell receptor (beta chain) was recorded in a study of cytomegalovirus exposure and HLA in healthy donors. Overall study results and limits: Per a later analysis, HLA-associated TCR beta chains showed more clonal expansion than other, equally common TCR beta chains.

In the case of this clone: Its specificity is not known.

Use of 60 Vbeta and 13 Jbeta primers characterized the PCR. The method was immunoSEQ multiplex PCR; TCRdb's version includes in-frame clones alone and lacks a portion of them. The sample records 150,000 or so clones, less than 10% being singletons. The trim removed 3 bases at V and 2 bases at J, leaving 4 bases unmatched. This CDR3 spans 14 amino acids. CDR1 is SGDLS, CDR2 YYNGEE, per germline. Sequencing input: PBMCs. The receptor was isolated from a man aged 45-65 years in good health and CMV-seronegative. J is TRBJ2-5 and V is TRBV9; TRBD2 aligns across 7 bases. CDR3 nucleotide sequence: TGTGCCAGCAGCGCCTCCGGGGGGCAAGAGACCCAGTACTTC. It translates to CASSASGGQETQYF.